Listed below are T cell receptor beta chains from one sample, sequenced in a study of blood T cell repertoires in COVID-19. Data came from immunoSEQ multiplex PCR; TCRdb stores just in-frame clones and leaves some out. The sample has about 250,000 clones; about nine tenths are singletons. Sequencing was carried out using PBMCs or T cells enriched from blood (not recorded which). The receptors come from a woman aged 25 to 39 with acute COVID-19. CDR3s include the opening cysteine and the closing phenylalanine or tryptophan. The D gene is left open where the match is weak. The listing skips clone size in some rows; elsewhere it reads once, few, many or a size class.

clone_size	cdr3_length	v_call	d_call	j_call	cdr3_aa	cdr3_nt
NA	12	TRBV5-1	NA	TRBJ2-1	CASSSQGIGQFF	TGCGCCAGCAGCTCGCAGGGGATAGGTCAGTTCTTC
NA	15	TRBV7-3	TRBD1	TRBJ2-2	CASSLIQGATGELFF	TGTGCCAGCAGCTTAATACAGGGGGCCACCGGGGAGCTGTTTTTT
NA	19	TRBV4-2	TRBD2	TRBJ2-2	CASSQGANSGGYNTGELFF	TGTGCCAGCAGCCAAGGGGCTAATAGCGGGGGATATAACACCGGGGAGCTGTTTTTT
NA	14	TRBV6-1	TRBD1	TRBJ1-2	CASSDTDRGTGYTF	TGTGCCAGCAGTGACACAGACAGGGGCACTGGCTACACCTTC
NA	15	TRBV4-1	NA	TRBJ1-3	CASSVTESSGNTIYF	TGCGCCAGCAGCGTCACCGAGAGCTCTGGAAACACCATATATTTT
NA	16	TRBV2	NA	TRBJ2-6	CASSDLLTSGANVLTF	TGTGCCAGCAGTGACTTACTCACCTCTGGGGCCAACGTCCTGACTTTC
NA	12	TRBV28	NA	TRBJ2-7	CASSLLSYEQYF	TGTGCCAGCAGTTTATTATCCTACGAGCAGTACTTC
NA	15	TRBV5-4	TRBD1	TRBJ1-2	CASSPNSGTAYGYTF	TGTGCCAGCAGCCCGAACTCCGGGACAGCATATGGCTACACCTTC
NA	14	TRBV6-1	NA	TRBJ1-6	CASSEVEGNSPLHF	TGTGCCAGCAGTGAAGTTGAGGGTAATTCACCCCTCCACTTT
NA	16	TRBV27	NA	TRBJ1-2	CASSPSDIRKLDGYTF	TGTGCCAGCAGCCCTTCAGACATCCGTAAACTGGATGGCTACACCTTC
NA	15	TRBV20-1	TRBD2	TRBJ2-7	CSASLLVGGSHEQYF	TGCAGTGCTAGTCTCCTCGTCGGGGGGAGCCACGAGCAGTACTTC
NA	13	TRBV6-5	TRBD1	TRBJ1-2	CASSQQGANGYTF	TGTGCCAGCAGCCAACAGGGGGCTAATGGCTACACCTTC
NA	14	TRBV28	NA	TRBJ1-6	CASSNRISNSPLHF	TGTGCCAGCAGCAACAGGATTTCAAATTCACCCCTCCACTTT
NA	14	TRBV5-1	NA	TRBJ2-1	CASSLVSSYNEQFF	TGCGCCAGCAGCTTGGTCAGCTCCTACAATGAGCAGTTCTTC
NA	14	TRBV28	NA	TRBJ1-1	CASRELTGNTEAFF	TGTGCCAGCAGAGAATTGACAGGAAACACTGAAGCTTTCTTT
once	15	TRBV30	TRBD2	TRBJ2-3	CAWTTPGGPWDTQYF	TGTGCCTGGACTACGCCGGGGGGGCCATGGGATACGCAGTATTTT
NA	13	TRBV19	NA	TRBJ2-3	CATSEAGSDTQYF	TGTGCCACCTCAGAGGCGGGGTCAGATACGCAGTATTTT
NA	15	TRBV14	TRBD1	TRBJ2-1	CASSPRDRGHVEQFF	TGTGCCAGCAGCCCGCGGGACAGGGGGCATGTTGAGCAGTTCTTC
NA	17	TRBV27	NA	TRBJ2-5	CASSFRRGLAQGETQYF	TGTGCCAGCAGTTTTCGCAGGGGTTTGGCACAGGGTGAGACCCAGTACTTC
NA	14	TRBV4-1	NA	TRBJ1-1	CASSQVGGPTEAFF	TGCGCCAGCAGCCAAGTGGGGGGACCCACTGAAGCTTTCTTT
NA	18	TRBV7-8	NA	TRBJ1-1	CASSLLLGRRLMNTEAFF	TGTGCCAGCAGCTTACTACTGGGGAGACGTTTGATGAACACTGAAGCTTTCTTT
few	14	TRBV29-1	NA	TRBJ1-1	CSVMDNRVNTEAFF	TGCAGCGTAATGGACAACAGGGTGAACACTGAAGCTTTCTTT
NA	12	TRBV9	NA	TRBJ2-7	CASSVETGEQYF	TGTGCCAGCAGCGTAGAGACAGGCGAGCAGTACTTC
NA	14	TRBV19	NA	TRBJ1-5	CASSTGLGNQPQHF	TGTGCCAGTAGTACAGGATTGGGCAATCAGCCCCAGCATTTT
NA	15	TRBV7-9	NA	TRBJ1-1	CASSFPNQGYTEAFF	TGTGCCAGCAGCTTCCCGAACCAGGGGTACACTGAAGCTTTCTTT
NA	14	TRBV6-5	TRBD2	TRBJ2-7	CASSKIAGKNEQYF	TGTGCCAGCAGTAAAATAGCGGGAAAGAACGAGCAGTACTTC
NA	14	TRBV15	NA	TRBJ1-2	CATSREGVGYGYTF	TGTGCCACCAGCAGGGAGGGTGTTGGGTATGGCTACACCTTC
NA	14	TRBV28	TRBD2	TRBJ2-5	CASSLDGGRETQYF	TGTGCCAGCAGTTTAGACGGGGGGAGAGAGACCCAGTACTTC
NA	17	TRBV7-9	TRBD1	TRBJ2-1	CASSLPPQGVKLHEQFF	TGTGCCAGCAGCTTGCCCCCCCAGGGGGTGAAACTCCATGAGCAGTTCTTC
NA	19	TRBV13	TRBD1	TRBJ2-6	CASSLGPGTEGSGANVLTF	TGTGCCAGCAGCTTGGGTCCCGGGACAGAAGGGTCTGGGGCCAACGTCCTGACTTTC
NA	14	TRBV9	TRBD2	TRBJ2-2	CASTGLAATGELFF	TGTGCCAGCACCGGACTAGCGGCCACCGGGGAGCTGTTTTTT
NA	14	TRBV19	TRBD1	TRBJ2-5	CASSLQGELETQYF	TGTGCCAGTAGTCTGCAGGGGGAGTTGGAGACCCAGTACTTC
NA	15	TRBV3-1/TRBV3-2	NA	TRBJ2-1	CASSYGPGSYNEQFF	TGTGCCAGCAGCTACGGACCGGGATCCTACAATGAGCAGTTCTTC
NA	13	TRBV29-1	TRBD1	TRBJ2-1	CSATGGSYNEQFF	TGCAGCGCTACAGGGGGAAGCTACAATGAGCAGTTCTTC
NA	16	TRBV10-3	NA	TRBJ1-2	CAISERNRGAGYGYTF	TGTGCCATCAGTGAGAGGAATCGGGGGGCCGGATATGGCTACACCTTC